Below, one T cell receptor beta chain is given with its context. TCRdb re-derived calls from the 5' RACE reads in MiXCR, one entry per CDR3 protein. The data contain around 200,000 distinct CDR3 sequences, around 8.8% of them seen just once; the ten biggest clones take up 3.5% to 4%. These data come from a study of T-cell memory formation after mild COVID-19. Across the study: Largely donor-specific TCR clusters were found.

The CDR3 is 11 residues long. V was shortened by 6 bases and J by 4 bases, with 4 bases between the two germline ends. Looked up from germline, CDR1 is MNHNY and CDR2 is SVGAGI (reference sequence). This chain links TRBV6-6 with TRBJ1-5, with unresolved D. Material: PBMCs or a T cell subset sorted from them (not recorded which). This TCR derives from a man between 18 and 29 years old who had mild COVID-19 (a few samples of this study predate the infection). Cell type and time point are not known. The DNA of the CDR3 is TGTGCCAGCAGGAAGAATCAGCCCCAGCATTTT. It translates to CASRKNQPQHF.